The next 22 T cell receptor beta chains were all read from a single sample in a study of response to subunit inactivated influenza vaccine. One entry per CDR3 protein, called by TCRdb with MiXCR from the RT-PCR reads. The sample includes over 800,000 distinct CDR3 sequences, about 20% of them seen just once. The source was PBMCs from blood, collected 5 days after vaccination. The receptors stem from a man aged 45 to 65 who received an inactivated influenza vaccine.

The J gene is TRBJ1-2, the V gene TRBV12-3 or TRBV12-4; D unclear. V lost 4 bases to trimming and J lost 8 bases, with 14 bases between them. The CDR3 is 13 residues long. The CDR3 sequence is CASSCTGVRGYTF. In nucleotides, the CDR3 is TGTGCCAGCAGTTGCACTGGGGTTCGGGGCTACACCTTC.

This chain connects TRBV28 to TRBJ2-7; D is undetermined. The germline V and J ends were trimmed by 5 bases and 2 bases, with 13 bases remaining between them. The CDR3 spans 14 residues. Germline V gene sequence: CDR1 MDHEN, CDR2 SYDVKM. CDR3 sequence reads: CASSTTGRTYEQYF. The CDR3, as DNA: TGTGCCAGCAGTACCACTGGACGTACCTACGAGCAGTACTTC.

Many counts were recorded for this clonotype. V gene TRBV20-1 combines with J gene TRBJ2-3, with D tentatively TRBD1 or TRBD2 (5 bases each). In germline, CDR1 is DFQATT, CDR2 SNEGSKA (reference sequence). The CDR3 totals 15 residues. Trimming removed 6 bases at V and 4 bases at J, with 20 bases between. The DNA for the CDR3 is TGCAGTGCCCGGGACCCCCAAGGGGCCCCAGATACGCAGTATTTT. This gives the protein CSARDPQGAPDTQYF.

CDR3 nucleotides: TGCGCCAGCAGCCCCCGGGGAGGAACTAATGAAAAACTGTTTTTT. This encodes CASSPRGGTNEKLFF. The chain links TRBV4-1 to TRBJ1-4, with no clear D. There are 15 residues in the CDR3. V was shortened by 4 bases and J by 1 base, with 10 bases between the two germline ends. In germline, CDR1 is MGHRA, CDR2 YSYEKL.

Only a few counts were recorded for this clonotype. V gene TRBV5-1 combines with J gene TRBJ1-4; the match to TRBD1 covers 10 bases. Looked up from germline, CDR1 is SGHRS and CDR2 is YFSETQ. V dropped 4 bases and J dropped 8; count of bases not matched to a gene: 5. The CDR3 contains 14 residues. The CDR3 spells CASSLLGQGEKLFF. The CDR3 bases are TGCGCCAGCAGCCTGCTGGGACAGGGGGAAAAACTGTTTTTT.

This clonotype was picked up a small number of times. The chain joins TRBV18 to TRBJ1-1; possible D gene TRBD1, 5 bases. V lost 2 bases to trimming and J lost 0 bases, with 19 bases between them. This CDR3 region has 18 residues. The V gene's germline CDR1 is KGHSH and CDR2 LQKENI. CDR3 amino acids: CASSPMGQGRGMNTEAFF. The DNA of the CDR3 is TGTGCCAGCTCACCAATGGGGCAGGGCCGAGGGATGAACACTGAAGCTTTCTTT.

The chain recombines TRBV4-3 with TRBJ2-3, with D perhaps assigned TRBD1 or TRBD2 (5 bases each). The CDR3 is made up of 14 amino acids. The V end lost 4 bases, the J end lost 4 bases, and 12 bases lay between the germline ends. Per the germline V gene, CDR1 is LGHNA and CDR2 is YSLEER. CDR3 sequence (DNA): TGCGCCAGCAGCCCAGGGACCTACGCAGATACGCAGTATTTT. Translation gives CASSPGTYADTQYF.

A few counts support this clonotype. The chain's CDR3 is CASSLGGDLGEQYF. CDR3 sequence (DNA): TGTGCCAGCAGTTTAGGGGGGGACCTGGGAGAGCAGTACTTC. The rearrangement uses TRBV12-3 or TRBV12-4 and TRBJ2-7; maybe TRBD2 (6 bases). V shed 1 base and J shed 7 bases, with 14 bases lying between them. The CDR3 totals 14 residues.

This clonotype has a handful of counts. The chain carries TRBV3-1 and TRBJ2-7; D is undetermined. In germline, CDR1 is LGHDT, CDR2 YNNKEL (reference sequence). The CDR3 extends over 11 amino acids. The V end lost 3 bases, the J end lost 5 bases, and 5 bases lay between the germline ends. CDR3 nucleotides: TGTGCCAGCAGCCATACGGACGAGCAGTACTTC. Translated, it gives CASSHTDEQYF.

In this sample, this clonotype turned up a few times. V usage is TRBV7-2 and J usage is TRBJ2-3; 14 positions match TRBD2. This CDR3 is built from 17 residues. Germline loops: CDR1 SGHTA, CDR2 FQGNSA. The V segment lost 2 bases and the J segment 3 bases; nucleotides outside the gene matches: 4. As DNA, the CDR3 is TGTGCCAGCAGCTTAAGGACTAGCGGGGGGAGGACAGATACGCAGTATTTT. This gives the protein CASSLRTSGGRTDTQYF.

This clonotype was counted ten times or more. The V call is TRBV12-3 or TRBV12-4, the J call TRBJ1-4, with TRBD1 matching 10 bases. The CDR3 is 15 amino acids. J lost 5 bases, V lost 6 bases, and 6 bases had no gene match. The CDR3 sequence is CASSPPTGGNEKLFF. The CDR3 DNA reads as TGTGCCAGCAGCCCTCCGACAGGGGGCAATGAAAAACTGTTTTTT.

The rearrangement uses TRBV5-1 and TRBJ2-5; D is possibly TRBD1 (5 bases). Per germline, CDR1 SGHRS and CDR2 YFSETQ. V dropped 4 bases and J dropped 1 base, with 14 bases sitting between them. The CDR3 runs 15 residues. Here the CDR3 DNA reads TGCGCCAGCAGCGCATCCGACAGCAGCCAAGAGACCCAGTACTTC. It codes for CASSASDSSQETQYF.

This clonotype was recorded a few times. V gene TRBV15 combines with J gene TRBJ1-4, with no clear D. Germline lookup yields CDR1 LNHNV and CDR2 YYDKDF (reference sequence). Trimming left V 1 base short and J 8 bases short, with 8 bases between. This CDR3 has 13 amino acids. In nucleotides, the CDR3 is TGTGCCACCAGCAGAGTCCGGCGGGAAAAACTGTTTTTT. As protein: CATSRVRREKLFF. Full variable domain (outside the CDR3, taken from reference TRBV15 and TRBJ1-4): DAMVIQNPRYQVTQFGKPVTLSCSQTLNHNVMYWYQQKSSQAPKLLFHYYDKDFNNEADTPDNFQSRRPNTSFCFLDIRSPGLGDTAMYLCATSRVRREKLFFGSGTQLSVL.

In its sample, this clonotype was seen a few times. The V gene is TRBV10-3, the J gene TRBJ2-3; D unresolved. Trimming pared 6 bases from V and 6 bases from J, leaving 13 bases between. The CDR3 has 13 amino acids. Germline values: CDR1 ENHRY, CDR2 SYGVKD. The CDR3 spells CAIRDRERDTQYF. The DNA for the CDR3 is TGTGCCATCAGGGACCGAGAACGGGATACGCAGTATTTT.

There are a few counts of this clonotype. This chain joins TRBV4-1 and TRBJ1-2; 8 nucleotides line up with TRBD1. V trimming: 5 bases; J trimming: 1 base; junction bases outside the gene matches: 15. Germline-derived CDR1 and CDR2 are MGHRA and YSYEKL. The CDR3 contains 18 residues. Here the CDR3 reads CASSSAPIGQGRNYGYTF. For the CDR3, the DNA is TGCGCCAGCAGCTCCGCTCCTATAGGACAGGGCCGTAACTATGGCTACACCTTC.

This clonotype was counted at least ten times. V usage is TRBV7-6 and J usage is TRBJ2-7, with D unresolved. Germline V gives CDR1 SGHVS, CDR2 FNYEAQ. V was cut by 1 base and J by 0 bases, with 10 bases left in between. This CDR3 spans 15 amino acids. The CDR3: CASSLDALPSYEQYF. The CDR3 DNA reads as TGTGCCAGCAGCTTAGATGCGCTTCCCTCCTACGAGCAGTACTTC.

This clonotype has only a few counts. The chain is built from TRBV20-1 and TRBJ2-2, with 7 positions matching TRBD2. V lost 4 bases to trimming and J lost 2 bases; unmatched junction nucleotides: 7. The germline V gene has CDR1 DFQATT and CDR2 SNEGSKA (reference sequence). This CDR3 spans 15 amino acids. CDR3 residues: CSANERGPNTGELFF. Here the CDR3 DNA reads TGCAGTGCTAACGAGCGGGGACCCAACACCGGGGAGCTGTTTTTT.

In this sample, this clonotype turned up a few times. The chain couples TRBV14 to TRBJ2-1, with D maybe TRBD2 (5 bases). This CDR3 has 14 amino acids. V shed 4 bases and J shed 9 bases, with 16 bases lying between them. Germline CDR1 SGHDN, CDR2 FVKESK. The CDR3 spells CASSRLLAVGEQFF. CDR3 coding DNA: TGTGCCAGCAGCCGACTTCTAGCAGTAGGTGAGCAGTTCTTC.

This clonotype was seen a few times. The rearrangement links TRBV6-5 to TRBJ2-3; TRBD2 matches at 14 bases. This CDR3 contains 19 residues. V dropped 4 bases and J dropped 4; count of bases not matched to a gene: 13. Germline CDR1 is MNHEY and CDR2 is SVGAGI. CDR3 amino acids: CASSLGLGLAGASSDTQYF. The CDR3 DNA reads TGTGCCAGCAGTTTGGGATTGGGACTAGCGGGAGCATCGTCAGATACGCAGTATTTT.

This clonotype was found a few times. The chain links TRBV7-9 to TRBJ2-2; D perhaps matches TRBD1 (5 bases). Germline loops: CDR1 SEHNR, CDR2 FQNEAQ (reference sequence). CDR3 size: 15 residues. Trimming stripped 6 bases from V and 4 bases from J, with 15 bases between. For the CDR3, the DNA is TGTGCCAGCAGGTTGGGGCAGGAGTCCACCGGGGAGCTGTTTTTT. It encodes CASRLGQESTGELFF.

The chain combines TRBV7-9 with TRBJ2-7, with D tentatively TRBD1 (6 bases). The V and J ends lost 5 bases and 5 bases respectively, with 22 bases between them. Germline-derived CDR1 and CDR2 are SEHNR and FQNEAQ (reference sequence). The CDR3 totals 16 residues. CDR3 in DNA: TGTGCCAGCAGCGACCACAGGGACCAGCAAGGGGACGAGCAGTACTTC. Its translation: CASSDHRDQQGDEQYF.

This clonotype has only one observation. The V gene is TRBV10-3, the J gene TRBJ2-3; D not certain. The CDR3 has 18 amino acids. CDR1 is ENHRY, CDR2 SYGVKD, per germline. Trimming cost V 4 bases and J 0 bases, with 20 bases left between them. CDR3 region: CAISVVEGFISSTDTQYF. In DNA form, the CDR3 reads TGTGCCATCAGTGTAGTCGAAGGGTTCATTTCTAGCACAGATACGCAGTATTTT.